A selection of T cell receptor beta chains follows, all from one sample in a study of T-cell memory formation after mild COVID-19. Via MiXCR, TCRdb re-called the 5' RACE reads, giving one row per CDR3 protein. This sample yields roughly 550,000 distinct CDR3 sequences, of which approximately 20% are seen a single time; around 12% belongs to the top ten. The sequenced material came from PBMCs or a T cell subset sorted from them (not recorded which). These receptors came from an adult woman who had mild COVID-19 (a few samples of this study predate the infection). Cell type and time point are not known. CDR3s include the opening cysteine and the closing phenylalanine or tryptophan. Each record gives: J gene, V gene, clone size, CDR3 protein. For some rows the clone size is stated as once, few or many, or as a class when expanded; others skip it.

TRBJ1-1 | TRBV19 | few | CASSIKANSEAFF
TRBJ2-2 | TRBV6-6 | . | CASRARLAGGLNNGELFF
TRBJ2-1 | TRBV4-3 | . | CASSQDFSGRNEQFF
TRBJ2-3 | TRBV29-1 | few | CSVEPGERGTSTDTQYF
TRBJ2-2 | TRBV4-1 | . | CASSLTGVPNTGELFF
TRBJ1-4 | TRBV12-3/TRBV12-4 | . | CASSPGRSGNEKLFF
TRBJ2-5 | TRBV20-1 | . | CSARPARQGQETQYF
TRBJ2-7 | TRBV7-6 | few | CASSLGQTSYEQYF
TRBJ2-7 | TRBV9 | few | CASSVTSGSLEQYF
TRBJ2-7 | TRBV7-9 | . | CASSSSRLRSHEQYF
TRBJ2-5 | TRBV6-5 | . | CASSHRRGGSEETQYF
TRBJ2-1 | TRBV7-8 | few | CASSLDSMVRNEQFF
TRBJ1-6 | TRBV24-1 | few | CATSAGDRANSPLHF
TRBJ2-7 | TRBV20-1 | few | CSARDIGRYEQYF
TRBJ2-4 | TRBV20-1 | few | CSAPGLAENIQYF
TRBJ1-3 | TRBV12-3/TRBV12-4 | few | CASSIRNTIYF
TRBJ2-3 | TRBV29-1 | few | CSVVLATDTQYF
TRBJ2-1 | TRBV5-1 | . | CASSSGQGVLYEQFF
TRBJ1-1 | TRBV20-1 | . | CSAWDMNTEAFF
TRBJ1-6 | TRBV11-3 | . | CASSFVSGSPLHF
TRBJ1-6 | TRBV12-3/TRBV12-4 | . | CASGDMPGQGSPLHF
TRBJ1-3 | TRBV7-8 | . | CASTLGDTIYF
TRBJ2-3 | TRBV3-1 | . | CASSQDRFSGGYSTDTQYF